This T cell receptor beta chain came from a study of blood T cell repertoires in COVID-19. Study in general: Acute and convalescent COVID-19 samples came from the United States, Italy and Spain. PBMCs, B-cell-depleted T cells, or T cells were the source of the cDNA or gDNA that made up the material.

Germline lookup yields CDR1 MDHEN and CDR2 SYDVKM. There are 16 residues in the CDR3. Deletions cut 3 bases from V and 1 base from J, with 13 bases between. Per the original data handling: Estimates of nucleated cell counts were drawn from the amplification of reference gene primers. TCRdb's copy holds only in-frame clones and misses some; the assay was immunoSEQ multiplex PCR. Clonal size and the V and J genes are those of that table, whereas D and trimming came from the DNA. The sample lists 42,000 or so clones, more than 75% occurring once. The sequenced sample consisted of peripheral blood. This TCR was recovered from a man older than 75 with acute or convalescent COVID-19. The chain recombines TRBV28 with TRBJ1-5; no firm D call. CDR3 bases: TGTGCCAGCAGTTTCCCCTCGACGGGGAGCAATCAGCCCCAGCATTTT. Amino acids: CASSFPSTGSNQPQHF.